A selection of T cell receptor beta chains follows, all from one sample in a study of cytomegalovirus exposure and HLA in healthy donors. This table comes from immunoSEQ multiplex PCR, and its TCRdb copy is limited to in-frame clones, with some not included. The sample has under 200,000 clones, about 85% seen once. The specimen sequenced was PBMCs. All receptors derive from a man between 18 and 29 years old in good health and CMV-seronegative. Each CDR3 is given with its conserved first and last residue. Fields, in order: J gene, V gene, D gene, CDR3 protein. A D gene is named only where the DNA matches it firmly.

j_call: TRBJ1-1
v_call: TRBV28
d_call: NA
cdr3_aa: CASQSPAGNTEAFF

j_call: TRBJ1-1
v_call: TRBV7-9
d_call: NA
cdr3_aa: CASIVKGTNTEAFF

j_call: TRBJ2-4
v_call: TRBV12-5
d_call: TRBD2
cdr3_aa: CASGSSGADIQYF

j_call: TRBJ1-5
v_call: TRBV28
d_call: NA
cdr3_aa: CASSFPFRGKDQPQHF

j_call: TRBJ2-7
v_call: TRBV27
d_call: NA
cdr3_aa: CASSLSTTGFTYEQYF

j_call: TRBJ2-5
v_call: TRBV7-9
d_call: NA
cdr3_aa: CASSFWGEETQYF

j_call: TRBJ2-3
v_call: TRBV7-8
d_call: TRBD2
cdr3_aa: CASSYVTSGRGDTQYF

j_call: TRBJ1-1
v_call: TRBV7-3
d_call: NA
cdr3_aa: CASSSQVGGTEAFF

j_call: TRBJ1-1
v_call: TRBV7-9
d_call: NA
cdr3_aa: CASILEGSTEAFF

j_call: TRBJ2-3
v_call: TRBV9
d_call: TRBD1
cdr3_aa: CASSVGGTGGRTDTQYF

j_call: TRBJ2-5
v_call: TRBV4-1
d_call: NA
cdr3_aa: CASSQDRTGKETQYF

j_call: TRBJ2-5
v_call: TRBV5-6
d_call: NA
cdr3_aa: CASTTGLGSETQYF

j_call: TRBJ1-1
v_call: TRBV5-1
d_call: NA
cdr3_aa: CASAGVNTEAFF

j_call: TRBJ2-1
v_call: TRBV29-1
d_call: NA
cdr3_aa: CSDGLYNEQFF

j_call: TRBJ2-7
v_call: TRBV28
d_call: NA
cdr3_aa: CASSPRGIYEQYF

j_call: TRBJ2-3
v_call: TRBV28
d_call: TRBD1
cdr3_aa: CASSGNRGLASDTQYF

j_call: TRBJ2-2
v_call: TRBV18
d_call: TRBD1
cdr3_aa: CASSPGQGATGELFF